One sample yielded the 9 T cell receptor beta chains listed below, sequenced in a study of technical replicates of blood from a handful of donors. Profiled with immunoSEQ multiplex PCR; TCRdb holds only in-frame clones, not every one. The sample shows around 16,000 clones, 82% of them seen only once. What was sequenced was PBMCs. These receptors originate from a human donor in good health. Some clones in this sample may be carry-over from other donors' samples.

V is TRBV30 and J is TRBJ2-7, with TRBD2 identical over 8 bases. This CDR3 has 17 amino acids. Germline V gives CDR1 GTSNPN, CDR2 SVGIG (reference sequence). V shed 2 bases, J shed 2 bases, and the junction held 14 bases outside the gene matches. CDR3 loop: CAWSSPAASGPPYEQYF. The CDR3 DNA reads as TGTGCCTGGAGTTCCCCCGCCGCTAGCGGGCCACCCTACGAGCAGTACTTC. The variable domain in full, completed from reference TRBV30 and TRBJ2-7, reads SQTIHQWPATLVQPVGSPLSLECTVEGTSNPNLYWYRQAAGRGLQLLFYSVGIGQISSEVPQNLSASRPQDRQFILSSKKLLLSDSGFYLCAWSSPAASGPPYEQYFGPGTRLTVT.

The chain joins TRBV11-2 to TRBJ2-5, with 8 bases aligning to TRBD2. J gave up 4 bases and V 0 bases, and 10 bases lay outside the gene matches. CDR1 SGHAT and CDR2 FQNNGV come from the germline V gene. The CDR3 runs to 17 residues. CDR3 nucleotide sequence: TGTGCCAGCAGCTTAGAAGGGGGGTGGCGGGAGGTAGAGACCCAGTACTTC. Residues: CASSLEGGWREVETQYF.

The chain is built from TRBV6-5 and TRBJ1-1, with D unclear. Trimming removed 5 bases at V and 6 bases at J, with 13 bases between. The germline CDR1 and CDR2 sequences are MNHEY and SVGAGI. The CDR3 runs to 13 residues. CDR3 in DNA: TGTGCCAGCAGTCGCTACAGTACGCCTGAAGCTTTCTTT. Its translation is CASSRYSTPEAFF.

The chain employs TRBV5-1 and TRBJ2-5, with D possibly being TRBD1 (5 bases). Trimming pared 0 bases from V and 5 bases from J, leaving 17 bases between. Germline V gene sequence: CDR1 SGHRS, CDR2 YFSETQ. The CDR3 consists of 16 residues. This chain's CDR3 is CASSLEGGVRAETQYF. CDR3 DNA: TGCGCCAGCAGCTTGGAGGGTGGTGTCAGGGCCGAGACCCAGTACTTC. The full variable domain, completed using reference TRBV5-1 and TRBJ2-5, is KAGVTQTPRYLIKTRGQQVTLSCSPISGHRSVSWYQQTPGQGLQFLFEYFSETQRNKGNFPGRFSGRQFSNSRSEMNVSTLELGDSALYLCASSLEGGVRAETQYFGPGTRLLVL.

The chain has TRBV10-3 and TRBJ2-2, with 8 bases matching TRBD2. The CDR3 runs 13 residues. The V gene's germline CDR1 is ENHRY and CDR2 SYGVKD. V was pared by 8 bases and J by 6 bases, with 5 bases of the junction left unmatched. This chain's CDR3 is CAIEGTRSGELFF. The CDR3 nucleotides read TGTGCCATCGAAGGGACTAGGTCCGGGGAGCTGTTTTTT.

This clone was detected once. At one end the junction does not follow the germline gene, possibly because of a read error. The chain uses TRBV18 and TRBJ2-7; maybe TRBD2 (6 bases). CDR3 length: 12 residues. Germline V gives CDR1 KGHSH, CDR2 LQKENI. The CDR3 region has the DNA TGTGCCAGCTCTCCACTCGGGACTGTGATGTACTTC. Its protein product is CASSPLGTVMYF.

The rearrangement joins TRBV7-9 to TRBJ2-3; 7 bases match TRBD2. From germline, CDR1 is SEHNR and CDR2 FQNEAQ (reference sequence). Losses at the gene ends were 3 bases for V and 3 bases for J; bases not matched to a gene: 12. The CDR3 length is 17 residues. The chain's CDR3 is CASSFAGESGGTDTQYF. CDR3 in DNA: TGTGCCAGCAGCTTTGCGGGGGAAAGTGGAGGGACAGATACGCAGTATTTT. Variable domain in full (rest from reference TRBV7-9 and TRBJ2-3): DTGVSQNPRHKITKRGQNVTFRCDPISEHNRLYWYRQTLGQGPEFLTYFQNEAQLEKSRLLSDRFSAERPKGSFSTLEIQRTEQGDSAMYLCASSFAGESGGTDTQYFGPGTRLTVL.

This clone was counted between two and nine times. The chain carries TRBV9 and TRBJ2-7; 9 bases fit TRBD2. V shed 6 bases and J 4 bases; nucleotides not matched to a gene: 8. The V gene's germline CDR1 is SGDLS and CDR2 YYNGEE. The CDR3 is 14 residues long. The CDR3 reads CASTPGLAKYEQYF. The CDR3 bases are TGTGCCAGCACCCCGGGACTAGCAAAATACGAGCAGTACTTC.

The V gene is TRBV7-6, the J gene TRBJ2-7; TRBD2 matches 12 bases. Germline values: CDR1 SGHVS, CDR2 FNYEAQ. V trimming: 5 bases; J trimming: 7 bases; junction bases outside the gene matches: 9. The CDR3 loop spans 15 amino acids. The CDR3 nucleotides read TGTGCCAGCAGCAGTAGGACTAGCGGGACCCGTGAGCAGTACTTC. Translating gives CASSSRTSGTREQYF.